This TCR beta chain was observed in a study of cytomegalovirus exposure and HLA in healthy donors. About this clone itself: Its specificity is unknown.

This PCR relied on a set of 60 Vbeta primers and 13 Jbeta primers. How the authors handled the data: Per a later analysis, the number of unique TCR beta chains was around 80 million, of which some 9.9 million were shared. The method was immunoSEQ multiplex PCR; TCRdb's version includes in-frame clones alone and lacks a portion of them. V and J calls and clone size are given by that table; D and trimming were obtained from the DNA. This table has 270,000 or so clones, 75% to 90% appearing once. CDR3 length: 16 residues. Germline V CDR1 and CDR2: SGHVS, FNYEAQ. Losses at the gene ends were 3 bases for V and 6 bases for J; bases not matched to a gene: 9. Findings and limits, study-wide: In terms of immune exposure information, only CMV serostatus was available. Accurate prediction of most subjects' HLA-A and HLA-B alleles from TCR beta sequences was reported.

This clonotype was obtained from a man aged 35 to 55 in good health and CMV-seropositive. The genes are TRBV7-6 and TRBJ2-2, with 8 bases that match TRBD2. The sequenced material came from PBMCs. CDR3 loop: CASSLTRGAYAGELFF. The CDR3 nucleotides read TGTGCCAGCAGCTTGACGCGGGGGGCTTACGCCGGGGAGCTGTTTTTT.